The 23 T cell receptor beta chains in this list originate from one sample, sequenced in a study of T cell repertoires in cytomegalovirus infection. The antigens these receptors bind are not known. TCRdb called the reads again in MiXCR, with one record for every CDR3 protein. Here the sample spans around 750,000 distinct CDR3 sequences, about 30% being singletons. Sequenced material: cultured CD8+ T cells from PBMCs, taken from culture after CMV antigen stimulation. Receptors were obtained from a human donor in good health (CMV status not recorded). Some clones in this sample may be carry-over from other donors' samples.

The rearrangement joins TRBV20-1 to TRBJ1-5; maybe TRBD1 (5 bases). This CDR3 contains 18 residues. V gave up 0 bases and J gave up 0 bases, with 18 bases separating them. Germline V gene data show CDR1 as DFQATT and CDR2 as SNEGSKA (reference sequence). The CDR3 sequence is CSARDRTETEYSNQPQHF. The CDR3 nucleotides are TGCAGTGCTAGAGACCGTACCGAGACAGAGTATAGCAATCAGCCCCAGCATTTT.

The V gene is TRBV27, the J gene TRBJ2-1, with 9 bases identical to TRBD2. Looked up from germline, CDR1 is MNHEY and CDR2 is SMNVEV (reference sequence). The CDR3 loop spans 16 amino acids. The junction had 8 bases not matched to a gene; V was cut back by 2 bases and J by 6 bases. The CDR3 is CASSLGAGGGVNEQFF. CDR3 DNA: TGTGCCAGCAGTTTAGGGGCGGGGGGGGGAGTCAATGAGCAGTTCTTC.

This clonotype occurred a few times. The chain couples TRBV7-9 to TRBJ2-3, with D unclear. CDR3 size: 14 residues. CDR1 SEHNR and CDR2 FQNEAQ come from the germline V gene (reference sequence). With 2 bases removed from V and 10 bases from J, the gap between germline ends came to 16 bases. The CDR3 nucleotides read TGTGCCAGCAGCTTACACAAGAGAACAGAGGCGCAGTATTTT. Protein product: CASSLHKRTEAQYF.

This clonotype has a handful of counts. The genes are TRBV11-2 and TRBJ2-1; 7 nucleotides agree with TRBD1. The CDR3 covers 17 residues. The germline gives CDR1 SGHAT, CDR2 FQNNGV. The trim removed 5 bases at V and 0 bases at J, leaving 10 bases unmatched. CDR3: CASSPRTGSLSYNEQFF. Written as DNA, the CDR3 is TGTGCCAGCAGCCCCCGGACAGGAAGTCTCTCCTACAATGAGCAGTTCTTC.

CDR3 region: CASSPTEAFF. In DNA form, the CDR3 reads TGTGCCAGCAGCCCGACAGAAGCTTTCTTT. This rearrangement joins TRBV7-9 to TRBJ1-1; no clear D gene. Germline CDR1 SEHNR, CDR2 FQNEAQ (reference sequence). V was cut by 5 bases and J by 8 bases, with 6 bases left in between. The CDR3 loop spans 10 amino acids.

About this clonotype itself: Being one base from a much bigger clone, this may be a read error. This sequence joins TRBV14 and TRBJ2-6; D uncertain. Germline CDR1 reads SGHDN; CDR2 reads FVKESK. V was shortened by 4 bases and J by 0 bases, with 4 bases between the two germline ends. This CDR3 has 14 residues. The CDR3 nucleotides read TGTGCCAGCAGCCTACACTCTGGGGCCAACGTCCTGACTTTC. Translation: CASSLHSGANVLTF.

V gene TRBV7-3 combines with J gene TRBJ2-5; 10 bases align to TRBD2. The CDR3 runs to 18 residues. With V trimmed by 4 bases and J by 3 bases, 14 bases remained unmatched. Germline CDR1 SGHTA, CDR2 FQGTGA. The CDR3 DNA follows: TGTGCCAGCAGCTCTGAAGCCCTAGCGGGGGCTGGAGAAGAGACCCAGTACTTC. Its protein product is CASSSEALAGAGEETQYF.

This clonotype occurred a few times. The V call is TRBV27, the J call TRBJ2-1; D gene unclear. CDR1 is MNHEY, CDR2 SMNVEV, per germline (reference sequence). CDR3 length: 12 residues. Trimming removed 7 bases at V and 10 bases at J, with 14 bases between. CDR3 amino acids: CASTGPKLEQFF. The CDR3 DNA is TGTGCCAGCACCGGACCTAAACTAGAGCAGTTCTTC.

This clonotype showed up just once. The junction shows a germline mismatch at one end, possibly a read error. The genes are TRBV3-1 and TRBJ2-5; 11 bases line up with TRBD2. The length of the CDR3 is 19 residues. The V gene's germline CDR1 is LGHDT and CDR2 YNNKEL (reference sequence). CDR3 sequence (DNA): TGTGCCAGCAGCCAAGTGTTTGAAGGGACTAGCGGTGAGAAAGAGACCCTGTACTTC. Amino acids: CASSQVFEGTSGEKETLYF.

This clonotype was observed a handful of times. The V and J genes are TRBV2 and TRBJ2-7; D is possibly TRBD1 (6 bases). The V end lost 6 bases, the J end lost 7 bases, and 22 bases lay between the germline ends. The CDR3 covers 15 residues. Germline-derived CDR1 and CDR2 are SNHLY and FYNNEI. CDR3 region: CASRSPGHDLLEQYF. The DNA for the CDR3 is TGTGCCAGCAGGAGTCCGGGACACGACCTCCTGGAGCAGTACTTC.

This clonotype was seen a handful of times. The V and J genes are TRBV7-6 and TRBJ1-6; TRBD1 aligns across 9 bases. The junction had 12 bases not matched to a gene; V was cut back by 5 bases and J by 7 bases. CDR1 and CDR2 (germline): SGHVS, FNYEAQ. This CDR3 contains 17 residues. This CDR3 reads CASSLGQGIHDNSPLHF. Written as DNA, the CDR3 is TGTGCCAGCAGCCTCGGACAGGGGATACACGACAATTCACCCCTCCACTTT.

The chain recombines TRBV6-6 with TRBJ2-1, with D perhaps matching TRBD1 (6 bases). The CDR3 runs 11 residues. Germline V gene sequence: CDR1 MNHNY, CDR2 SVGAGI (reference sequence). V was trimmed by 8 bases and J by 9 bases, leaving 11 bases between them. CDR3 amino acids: CASLQGAEQFF. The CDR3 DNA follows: TGTGCCAGCCTACAGGGCGCTGAGCAGTTCTTC.

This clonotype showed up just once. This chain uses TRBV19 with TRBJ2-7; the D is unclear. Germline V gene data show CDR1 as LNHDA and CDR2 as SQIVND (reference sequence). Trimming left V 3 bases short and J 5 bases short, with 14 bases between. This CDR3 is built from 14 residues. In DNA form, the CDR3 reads TGTGCCAGTAGTATGACGAGCCCCATCAACGAGCAGTACTTC. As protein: CASSMTSPINEQYF.

The CDR3 DNA sequence: TGTGCCAGCAGCGGAAAAGACAGGGCCCGCGGCTACACCTTC. Translating it yields CASSGKDRARGYTF. The chain recombines TRBV7-9 with TRBJ1-2, with TRBD1 matching 7 bases. V trimming: 5 bases; J trimming: 8 bases; junction bases outside the gene matches: 11. CDR3 length: 14 residues. The V gene's germline CDR1 is SEHNR and CDR2 FQNEAQ (reference sequence).

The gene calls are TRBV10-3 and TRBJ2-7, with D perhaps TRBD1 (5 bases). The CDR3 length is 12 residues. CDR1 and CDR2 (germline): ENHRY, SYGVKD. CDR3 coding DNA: TGTGCCACCCAGGGCCCGACCTACGGGCAGTACGTC. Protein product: CATQGPTYGQYV.

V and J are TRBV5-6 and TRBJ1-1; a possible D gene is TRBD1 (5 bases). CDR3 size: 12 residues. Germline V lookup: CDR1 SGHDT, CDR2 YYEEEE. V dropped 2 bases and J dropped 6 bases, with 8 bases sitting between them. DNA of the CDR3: TGTGCCAGCAGCTTTGAGACAGCTGAAGCTTTCTTT. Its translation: CASSFETAEAFF.

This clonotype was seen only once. The CDR3 spells CASSFQVRGGEDGYTF. As DNA, the CDR3 is TGTGCCAGCAGTTTCCAGGTTCGGGGCGGGGAGGATGGCTACACCTTC. The genes are TRBV12-3 or TRBV12-4 and TRBJ1-2; D is perhaps TRBD1 (5 bases). The CDR3 loop spans 16 amino acids. V lost 3 bases to trimming and J lost 6 bases, with 20 bases between them.

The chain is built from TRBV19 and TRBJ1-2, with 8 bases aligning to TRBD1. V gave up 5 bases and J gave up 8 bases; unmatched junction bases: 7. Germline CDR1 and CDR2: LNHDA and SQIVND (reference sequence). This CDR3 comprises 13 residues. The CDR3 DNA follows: TGTGCCAGTAGTCTACAGGGGGTCATCGGCTACACCTTC. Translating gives CASSLQGVIGYTF. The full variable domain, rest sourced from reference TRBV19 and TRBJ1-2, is DGGITQSPKYLFRKEGQNVTLSCEQNLNHDAMYWYRQDPGQGLRLIYYSQIVNDFQKGDIAEGYSVSREKKESFPLTVTSAQKNPTAFYLCASSLQGVIGYTFGSGTRLTVV.

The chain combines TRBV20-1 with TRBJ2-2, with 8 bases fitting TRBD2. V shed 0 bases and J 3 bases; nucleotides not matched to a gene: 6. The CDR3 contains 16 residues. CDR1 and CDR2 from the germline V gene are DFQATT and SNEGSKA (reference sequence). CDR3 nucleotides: TGCAGTGCTAGAGAGAGACTAGCGCGGGACACCGGGGAGCTGTTTTTT. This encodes CSARERLARDTGELFF.

The CDR3 DNA reads TGTGCCAGCAGCTTAGAGCCAGATAGCACAGATACGCAGTATTTT. Amino acid sequence: CASSLEPDSTDTQYF. The chain uses TRBV7-9 and TRBJ2-3; D gene unclear. Germline V lookup: CDR1 SEHNR, CDR2 FQNEAQ (reference sequence). The CDR3 runs to 15 residues. V was clipped by 1 base and J by 0 bases, with 8 bases between them.

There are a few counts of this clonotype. CDR3 region: CASSQDPEGWETQYF. For the CDR3, the DNA is TGCGCCAGCAGCCAAGACCCAGAGGGGTGGGAGACCCAGTACTTC. This chain connects TRBV4-1 to TRBJ2-5; either TRBD1 or TRBD2 may fit D (5 bases each). Looked up from germline, CDR1 is MGHRA and CDR2 is YSYEKL. V was trimmed by 0 bases and J by 5 bases, leaving 13 bases between them. The CDR3 runs to 15 residues.

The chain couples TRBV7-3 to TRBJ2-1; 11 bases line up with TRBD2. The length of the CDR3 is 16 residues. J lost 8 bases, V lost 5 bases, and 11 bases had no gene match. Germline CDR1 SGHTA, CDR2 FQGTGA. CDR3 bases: TGTGCCAGCAGCGTCCTTAGCGGGGGGGCTTCGGATGAGCAGTTCTTC. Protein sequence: CASSVLSGGASDEQFF.

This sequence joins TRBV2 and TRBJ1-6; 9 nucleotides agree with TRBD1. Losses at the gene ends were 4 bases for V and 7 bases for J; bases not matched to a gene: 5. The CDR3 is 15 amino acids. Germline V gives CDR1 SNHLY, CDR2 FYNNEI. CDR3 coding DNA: TGTGCCAGCAGTGTATCCGGGACAGGGAATTCACCCCTCCACTTT. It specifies CASSVSGTGNSPLHF.